This is a list of T cell receptor beta chains from one sample in a study of cytomegalovirus exposure and HLA in healthy donors. Some clones are missing from TCRdb's copy, which holds only in-frame ones; the method was immunoSEQ multiplex PCR. The data contain some 120,000 clones, approximately 70% of them seen just once; the ten biggest clones take up over 8.5%. Sequences were obtained from PBMCs. Receptors originate from a woman in her thirties or forties in good health and CMV-seropositive. Both conserved end residues are part of each CDR3. A D gene is named only where the DNA matches it firmly. The size entry is marked missing in some rows and otherwise reads once, few, many or a size class.

d_call	clone_size	v_call	j_call	cdr3_aa	cdr3_nt
-	-	TRBV6-1	TRBJ1-4	CAALLDSGEKLFF	TGTGCAGCCCTTCTGGACAGTGGAGAAAAACTGTTTTTT
-	-	TRBV15	TRBJ2-2	CATSRVPGISGELFF	TGTGCCACCAGCAGAGTCCCGGGGATCTCCGGGGAGCTGTTTTTT
-	-	TRBV18	TRBJ1-1	CASSRPGSMNTEAFF	TGTGCCAGCTCACGTCCAGGGTCTATGAACACTGAAGCTTTCTTT
-	-	TRBV9	TRBJ2-2	CASSVVGDHTGELFF	TGTGCCAGCAGCGTAGTCGGAGACCACACCGGGGAGCTGTTTTTT
-	-	TRBV6-1	TRBJ2-7	CASTRNYEQYF	TGTGCCAGCACCAGAAACTACGAGCAGTACTTC
TRBD1	-	TRBV2	TRBJ1-6	CASSATLGQQNSPLHF	TGTGCCAGCAGTGCCACGTTGGGACAGCAGAATTCACCCCTCCACTTT
-	-	TRBV4-1	TRBJ1-4	CASSQGFQGVKKLFF	TGCGCCAGCAGCCAAGGGTTCCAGGGTGTTAAAAAACTGTTTTTT
-	-	TRBV25-1	TRBJ1-5	CASSESRGSNQPQHF	TGTGCCAGCAGTGAGTCTAGGGGCAGCAATCAGCCCCAGCATTTT
TRBD2	-	TRBV5-4	TRBJ2-5	CASSLEGLAGGETQYF	TGTGCCAGCAGCTTGGAAGGTCTAGCGGGAGGAGAGACCCAGTACTTC
TRBD2	-	TRBV2	TRBJ2-3	CASSEGGLAGGRTDTQYF	TGTGCCAGCAGTGAAGGGGGACTAGCGGGAGGCCGCACAGATACGCAGTATTTT
-	-	TRBV7-8	TRBJ2-7	CASSQLGLSDEQYF	TGTGCCAGCAGCCAATTAGGACTGTCCGACGAGCAGTACTTC
-	-	TRBV28	TRBJ2-7	CASQGGDYEQYF	TGTGCCAGCCAAGGGGGGGACTACGAGCAGTACTTC
-	few	TRBV6-1	TRBJ1-1	CASSRDISEAFF	TGTGCCAGCAGCAGGGATATATCTGAAGCTTTCTTT
-	-	TRBV5-1	TRBJ2-5	CASSFAGAEQETQYF	TGCGCCAGCAGCTTCGCAGGGGCCGAACAAGAGACCCAGTACTTC
TRBD1	few	TRBV5-6	TRBJ1-3	CASRPQGAAGNTIYF	TGTGCCAGCAGACCTCAGGGGGCGGCTGGAAACACCATATATTTT
-	-	TRBV29-1	TRBJ2-3	CSVEAGYAQYF	TGCAGCGTTGAGGCGGGATACGCGCAGTATTTT